Following are 23 T cell receptor beta chains from one sample sequenced in a study of T cell changes during pregnancy in multiple sclerosis. TCRdb keeps only in-frame clones here, not all; method: immunoSEQ multiplex PCR. Among some 27,000 clones listed, around 90% were seen once. Sequencing was performed on CD4+ T cells from peripheral blood mononuclear cells, taken in the first trimester of pregnancy. Source of these receptors: a female donor in good health, enrolled as a control in a pregnancy study.

The V gene is TRBV30, the J gene TRBJ1-1, with 9 bases matching TRBD1. Germline-derived CDR1 and CDR2 are GTSNPN and SVGIG (reference sequence). This CDR3 spans 13 amino acids. J was trimmed by 6 bases and V by 2 bases; bases with no gene match: 4. This chain's CDR3 is CAWSRDRAAEAFF. CDR3 coding DNA: TGTGCCTGGAGTAGGGACAGGGCGGCTGAAGCTTTCTTT.

The CDR3 DNA follows: TGTGCCAGCAGTTTGAGGACTAGTTCCGAGACCCAGTACTTC. The encoded protein is CASSLRTSSETQYF. The V and J genes are TRBV28 and TRBJ2-5, with 7 bases identical to TRBD2. Germline V gene sequence: CDR1 MDHEN, CDR2 SYDVKM. This CDR3 has 14 residues. V shed 3 bases and J 5 bases; nucleotides not matched to a gene: 6.

V is TRBV2 and J is TRBJ1-2; D gene uncertain. Germline V gives CDR1 SNHLY, CDR2 FYNNEI. CDR3 length: 17 amino acids. V shed 4 bases and J shed 5 bases, with 23 bases lying between them. The CDR3 DNA follows: TGTGCCAGCAGTGCTGACATACTAGAGGCCCTTAGTTATGGCTACACCTTC. Translation: CASSADILEALSYGYTF.

The J gene is TRBJ2-5, the V gene TRBV30; perhaps TRBD1 as D (7 bases). V lost 0 bases, J lost 4 bases, and 9 bases lay in between. This CDR3 has 13 residues. Germline CDR1 GTSNPN, CDR2 SVGIG (reference sequence). The CDR3 region is CAWSVQGGETQYF. For the CDR3, the DNA is TGTGCCTGGAGTGTCCAGGGGGGAGAGACCCAGTACTTC.

The rearrangement links TRBV7-2 to TRBJ2-1; TRBD2 is a possible D gene (6 bases). V lost 4 bases to trimming and J lost 7 bases, with 14 bases between them. CDR1 and CDR2 (germline): SGHTA, FQGNSA. The CDR3 runs to 14 residues. In DNA, the CDR3 is TGTGCCAGCAGCTCCCCGGGACTCCCAAATGAGCAGTTCTTC. Translation: CASSSPGLPNEQFF.

The chain joins TRBV2 to TRBJ2-6, with 8 nucleotides matching TRBD1. The length of the CDR3 is 17 residues. The germline CDR1 and CDR2 sequences are SNHLY and FYNNEI. V dropped 7 bases and J dropped 5; count of bases not matched to a gene: 13. The CDR3 DNA reads TGTGCCAGCAAGTGGGGCACCGGACAGGGTAGGGCCAACGTCCTGACTTTC. This translates into CASKWGTGQGRANVLTF.

The rearrangement uses TRBV5-1 and TRBJ2-3; 11 positions agree with TRBD2. The V gene end was trimmed by 0 bases and the J gene end by 2 bases; junction bases not matched to a gene: 5. Germline V CDR1 and CDR2: SGHRS, YFSETQ. The CDR3 spans 17 residues. This CDR3 reads CASSLGLAGGPTDTQYF. DNA of the CDR3: TGCGCCAGCAGCTTGGGGCTAGCGGGGGGACCCACAGATACGCAGTATTTT.

The chain is built from TRBV10-1 and TRBJ1-2, with 11 bases identical to TRBD1. V shed 4 bases, J shed 2 bases, and the junction held 9 bases outside the gene matches. The CDR3 spans 17 residues. CDR1 is WNHNN and CDR2 is SYGVQD in the germline V gene (reference sequence). This CDR3 is CASSAWDRGAGNYGYTF. CDR3 nucleotides: TGCGCCAGCAGTGCTTGGGACAGGGGGGCTGGGAACTATGGCTACACCTTC.

This clone was picked up a small number of times. V usage is TRBV6-4 and J usage is TRBJ2-1, with 16 positions matching TRBD2. Germline trimming cut 2 bases from V and 6 bases from J; bases unmatched to any gene: 1. Germline loops: CDR1 MRHNA, CDR2 SNTAGT. The length of the CDR3 is 16 residues. CDR3 nucleotide sequence: TGTGCCAGCAGTGACGGGACTAGCGGGGGGGCCAATGAGCAGTTCTTC. Translation: CASSDGTSGGANEQFF.

This rearrangement joins TRBV9 to TRBJ1-4; TRBD1 matches 11 bases. The CDR3 is made up of 15 amino acids. The germline V gene encodes CDR1 SGDLS and CDR2 YYNGEE. Germline trimming cut 6 bases from V and 8 bases from J; bases unmatched to any gene: 9. In DNA form, the CDR3 reads TGTGCCAGCACTCCCAGAGGGGACAGGGGGGAAAAACTGTTTTTT. Its protein product is CASTPRGDRGEKLFF.

The V and J genes are TRBV5-6 and TRBJ2-6; 8 positions agree with TRBD1. V shed 2 bases, J shed 0 bases, and the junction held 7 bases outside the gene matches. Germline V gene data show CDR1 as SGHDT and CDR2 as YYEEEE. The length of the CDR3 is 18 residues. The CDR3 loop is CASSFPTGVSSGANVLTF. DNA for the CDR3: TGTGCCAGCAGCTTTCCGACAGGGGTCAGCTCTGGGGCCAACGTCCTGACTTTC.

The V gene is TRBV21-1, the J gene TRBJ2-4; no DNA check was done on the table's D call, TRBD1. TRBV21-1 is given as a pseudogene. This CDR3 contains 18 residues. Here the CDR3 reads CASSKRGLRALAKNIQYF. The CDR3 coding sequence is TGTGCCAGCAGCAAAAGGGGGCTCAGAGCCCTAGCCAAAAACATTCAGTACTTC.

The V and J genes are TRBV7-9 and TRBJ2-3, with D perhaps TRBD2 (6 bases). The V gene's germline CDR1 is SEHNR and CDR2 FQNEAQ (reference sequence). The CDR3 is made up of 13 amino acids. With 4 bases removed from V and 5 bases from J, the gap between germline ends came to 10 bases. The CDR3 coding sequence is TGTGCCAGCAGCTCGGGAGCACTAGATACGCAGTATTTT. Protein product: CASSSGALDTQYF.

The J gene is TRBJ2-2, the V gene TRBV5-1, with 8 nucleotides matching TRBD1. The CDR3 has 15 amino acids. The V gene's germline CDR1 is SGHRS and CDR2 YFSETQ. V was pared by 3 bases and J by 4 bases, with 5 bases of the junction left unmatched. The CDR3 nucleotides are TGCGCCAGCAGCTCCGGGACAGGATTCACCGGGGAGCTGTTTTTT. The encoded protein is CASSSGTGFTGELFF. The entire variable domain, with the rest obtained from reference TRBV5-1 and TRBJ2-2, is as follows: KAGVTQTPRYLIKTRGQQVTLSCSPISGHRSVSWYQQTPGQGLQFLFEYFSETQRNKGNFPGRFSGRQFSNSRSEMNVSTLELGDSALYLCASSSGTGFTGELFFGEGSRLTVL.

CDR3 sequence (DNA): TGTGCCAGCAGCTTTCACAGGGAAAAACTGTTTTTT. Encoded protein: CASSFHREKLFF. The chain couples TRBV13 to TRBJ1-4, with TRBD1 as a possible D gene (5 bases). Trimming stripped 3 bases from V and 8 bases from J, with 7 bases between. Germline CDR1 reads PRHDT; CDR2 reads FYEKMQ (reference sequence). The CDR3 is made up of 12 amino acids.

The count of this clone is one. This chain links TRBV5-6 with TRBJ2-1; 11 bases fit TRBD2. Germline V CDR1 and CDR2: SGHDT, YYEEEE. V gave up 1 base and J gave up 8 bases; unmatched junction bases: 14. This CDR3 region has 18 residues. The DNA of the CDR3 is TGTGCCAGCAGCTTGATTAGCGGGAGGGTGGTGCGGAGCGATGAGCAGTTCTTC. Translating it yields CASSLISGRVVRSDEQFF.

The rearrangement uses TRBV5-1 and TRBJ2-6, with TRBD1 matching 8 bases. The CDR3 is 18 residues long. CDR1 is SGHRS, CDR2 YFSETQ, per germline. V dropped 4 bases and J dropped 3; count of bases not matched to a gene: 12. The CDR3 DNA reads TGCGCCAGCAGCCCCCTGCCAGGGGGCGCGGTTGGGGCCAACGTCCTGACTTTC. Protein product: CASSPLPGGAVGANVLTF. The full variable domain, with the rest looked up from reference TRBV5-1 and TRBJ2-6, is KAGVTQTPRYLIKTRGQQVTLSCSPISGHRSVSWYQQTPGQGLQFLFEYFSETQRNKGNFPGRFSGRQFSNSRSEMNVSTLELGDSALYLCASSPLPGGAVGANVLTFGAGSRLTVL.

The chain uses TRBV11-3 and TRBJ2-3; 12 bases map to TRBD2. V lost 1 base to trimming and J lost 6 bases; unmatched junction nucleotides: 8. The CDR3 runs to 17 residues. Germline V gene sequence: CDR1 SGHNT, CDR2 YENEEA. CDR3 residues: CASSLGQLAGGHDTQYF. The CDR3 DNA reads as TGTGCCAGCAGCTTAGGCCAACTAGCGGGGGGCCACGATACGCAGTATTTT.

The rearrangement uses TRBV11-2 and TRBJ2-3; D is unresolved. V lost 1 base and J lost 2, with 13 bases in between. This CDR3 is built from 16 residues. Germline V gene lookup returns CDR1 SGHAT and CDR2 FQNNGV. The chain's CDR3 is CASSLVYGTNTDTQYF. The CDR3 bases are TGTGCCAGCAGCTTAGTCTACGGTACGAACACAGATACGCAGTATTTT.

This chain connects TRBV14 to TRBJ2-3; 9 bases map to TRBD2. In germline, CDR1 is SGHDN, CDR2 FVKESK. The ends lost 3 bases at V and 5 bases at J; junction bases unmatched: 6. The CDR3 consists of 15 residues. In nucleotides, the CDR3 is TGTGCCAGCAGCCACAGCGGGAGGTTGTTAGATACGCAGTATTTT. Protein product: CASSHSGRLLDTQYF.

CDR3 loop: CASSLSSADSTEQFF. CDR3 bases: TGTGCCAGCAGCTTAAGTTCCGCGGACTCAACCGAGCAGTTCTTC. V and J are TRBV11-1 and TRBJ2-1, with D perhaps matching TRBD2 (5 bases). Germline V gene data show CDR1 as SGHAT and CDR2 as FQDESV (reference sequence). This CDR3 contains 15 residues. V was trimmed by 2 bases and J by 10 bases, leaving 18 bases between them.

V and J are TRBV28 and TRBJ2-1, with 10 positions matching TRBD2. This CDR3 has 16 residues. CDR1 MDHEN and CDR2 SYDVKM come from the germline V gene. After removal of 6 bases from V and 6 bases from J, the junction contained 11 bases not matched to a gene. CDR3 coding DNA: TGTGCCAGCAGAGTCGGCGGGACTAGCGTCAGCAATGAGCAGTTCTTC. As protein: CASRVGGTSVSNEQFF.

V gene TRBV28 combines with J gene TRBJ2-4; a weak D match, TRBD2 (5 bases). The V end was cut by 5 bases, the J end by 0 bases, with 8 bases between. Germline V gene data show CDR1 as MDHEN and CDR2 as SYDVKM. The CDR3 has 14 amino acids. CDR3 in amino acids: CASSRDLAKNIQYF. CDR3 nucleotide sequence: TGTGCCAGCAGTCGGGATTTAGCCAAAAACATTCAGTACTTC.